The next 31 T cell receptor beta chains were all read from a single sample in a study of OX40 agonist ivuxolimab in advanced cancers. Sequencing was performed with immunoSEQ multiplex PCR; in TCRdb, only in-frame clones are kept and a portion is missing. The sample includes 61,000 or so clones, 83% of them seen just once. The input for sequencing was CD4+ or CD8+ T cells sorted from blood, taken in a trial of the OX40 agonist ivuxolimab. These receptors originate from an adult with an advanced solid tumor such as melanoma, head and neck, liver or kidney cancer.

V and J are TRBV9 and TRBJ2-2, with no clear D. This CDR3 is 15 amino acids long. The germline V gene has CDR1 SGDLS and CDR2 YYNGEE. Trimming shortened V by 3 bases and J by 3 bases, and 12 bases separated the two germline ends. The CDR3 reads CASSGAAGDTGELFF. The CDR3 DNA is TGTGCCAGCAGCGGGGCTGCAGGTGACACCGGGGAGCTGTTTTTT.

The chain couples TRBV9 to TRBJ2-4, with 7 bases that match TRBD1. With 0 bases clipped from V and 8 bases from J, the junction kept 2 bases outside the gene matches. CDR1 is SGDLS and CDR2 is YYNGEE in the germline V gene. The CDR3 runs to 13 residues. The CDR3 sequence: CASSVDRGDIQYF. The CDR3 DNA reads as TGTGCCAGCAGCGTAGACAGGGGAGACATTCAGTACTTC.

V and J are TRBV14 and TRBJ2-1; TRBD1 agrees at 8 bases. The CDR3 covers 14 residues. The germline V gene encodes CDR1 SGHDN and CDR2 FVKESK. V lost 6 bases, J lost 6 bases, and 7 bases stayed unmatched. The CDR3 is CASSLRTGSNEQFF. CDR3 in DNA: TGTGCCAGCAGTCTTCGGACAGGGTCCAATGAGCAGTTCTTC.

The rearrangement joins TRBV5-1 to TRBJ2-1; 11 bases are shared with TRBD2. Germline values: CDR1 SGHRS, CDR2 YFSETQ. The CDR3 runs to 16 residues. With 1 base clipped from V and 9 bases from J, the junction kept 9 bases outside the gene matches. The CDR3 region has the DNA TGCGCCAGCAGCTTGCGGTTTAGCGGGGGGGCGAGTGAGCAGTTCTTC. Translated, it gives CASSLRFSGGASEQFF. The whole variable domain, filled in from reference TRBV5-1 and TRBJ2-1, reads KAGVTQTPRYLIKTRGQQVTLSCSPISGHRSVSWYQQTPGQGLQFLFEYFSETQRNKGNFPGRFSGRQFSNSRSEMNVSTLELGDSALYLCASSLRFSGGASEQFFGPGTRLTVL.

The chain combines TRBV7-3 with TRBJ2-7, with 10 bases identical to TRBD1. The junction had 4 bases not matched to a gene; V was cut back by 5 bases and J by 6 bases. Germline-derived CDR1 and CDR2 are SGHTA and FQGTGA. The CDR3 consists of 13 residues. As DNA, the CDR3 is TGTGCCAGCAGCATCGGGACAGGGGCCGAGCAGTACTTC. Translation gives CASSIGTGAEQYF.

The V gene is TRBV7-2, the J gene TRBJ1-2, with D perhaps TRBD1 (6 bases). Between the trimmed V and J ends, which lost 2 bases and 4 bases, there was a span of 17 bases. The CDR3 extends over 16 amino acids. Germline V lookup: CDR1 SGHTA, CDR2 FQGNSA. The CDR3: CASSLSAAGEAYGYTF. CDR3 DNA: TGTGCCAGCAGCTTATCGGCCGCAGGGGAGGCCTATGGCTACACCTTC.

J is TRBJ2-3 and V is TRBV11-2; either TRBD1 or TRBD2 may fit D (5 bases each). This CDR3 comprises 13 residues. CDR1 and CDR2 (germline): SGHAT, FQNNGV. V was clipped by 5 bases and J by 5 bases, with 11 bases between them. CDR3 protein: CASSPRDGDTQYF. CDR3 DNA sequence: TGTGCCAGCAGCCCCCGGGACGGAGATACGCAGTATTTT.

The gene calls are TRBV30 and TRBJ1-5; no reliable D call. Germline assignment: CDR1 GTSNPN and CDR2 SVGIG (reference sequence). The V and J ends lost 3 bases and 2 bases respectively, with 11 bases between them. The CDR3 sequence is 14 residues long. This CDR3 is CAWSSTEGNQPQHF. The DNA of the CDR3 is TGTGCCTGGAGCAGTACAGAGGGCAATCAGCCCCAGCATTTT.

V gene TRBV7-2 combines with J gene TRBJ1-3; D is unclear. Germline-derived CDR1 and CDR2 are SGHTA and FQGNSA. This CDR3 contains 20 residues. V shed 0 bases and J shed 0 bases, with 21 bases lying between them. CDR3 nucleotides: TGTGCCAGCAGCTTAGCCCCTTTTTTCTGGGATCCGAGCTCTGGAAACACCATATATTTT. Amino acid sequence: CASSLAPFFWDPSSGNTIYF.

This rearrangement joins TRBV9 to TRBJ2-3, with D perhaps matching TRBD1 (6 bases). V was pared by 7 bases and J by 5 bases, with 14 bases between. This CDR3 spans 13 amino acids. In germline, CDR1 is SGDLS, CDR2 YYNGEE. CDR3 sequence reads: CASGNRALDTQYF. CDR3 bases: TGTGCCAGCGGGAACAGGGCCCTAGATACGCAGTATTTT.

Here the CDR3 DNA reads TGTGCCCTCCGGGGCTCTGGAAACACCATATATTTT. Residues: CALRGSGNTIYF. The rearrangement uses TRBV6-1 and TRBJ1-3; D is uncertain. Trimming removed 11 bases at V and 0 bases at J, with 8 bases between. This CDR3 is built from 12 residues. Germline loops: CDR1 MNHNS, CDR2 SASEGT.

The J gene is TRBJ1-1, the V gene TRBV7-3; 12 bases map to TRBD1. The V gene's germline CDR1 is SGHTA and CDR2 FQGTGA. Unmatched junction bases numbered 9, after V lost 4 bases and J lost 6 bases. The CDR3 spans 16 residues. The CDR3: CASSSSPGTGGPEAFF. The CDR3 DNA sequence: TGTGCCAGCAGCTCATCCCCCGGGACAGGGGGCCCTGAAGCTTTCTTT.

The V gene is TRBV5-8, the J gene TRBJ1-4, with 8 bases matching TRBD1. The CDR3 contains 15 residues. Germline V lookup: CDR1 SGHTS, CDR2 YDEGEE. The V and J ends lost 0 bases and 7 bases, in that order; junction bases with no gene match: 5. CDR3 residues: CASSLGQGSSEKLFF. In DNA, the CDR3 is TGTGCCAGCAGCTTGGGACAGGGGAGCAGTGAAAAACTGTTTTTT.

The chain recombines TRBV7-3 with TRBJ2-2; 9 bases fit TRBD1. CDR3 length: 16 residues. Germline-derived CDR1 and CDR2 are SGHTA and FQGTGA. Trimming removed 5 bases from V and 8 bases from J; junction bases left unmatched: 12. The CDR3 protein is CASSTSGTGLSGELFF. CDR3 bases: TGTGCCAGCAGCACTTCCGGGACAGGGTTGTCTGGGGAGCTGTTTTTT.

The genes are TRBV15 and TRBJ2-5, with D possibly being TRBD2 (5 bases). The CDR3 consists of 15 residues. Germline lookup yields CDR1 LNHNV and CDR2 YYDKDF (reference sequence). Trimming shortened V by 0 bases and J by 5 bases, and 13 bases separated the two germline ends. CDR3 sequence: CATSRDGGGKETQYF. The CDR3 DNA reads TGTGCCACCAGCAGAGATGGAGGCGGTAAGGAGACCCAGTACTTC.

This clone was seen more than once but under ten times. The V call is TRBV2, the J call TRBJ2-2; 9 bases map to TRBD2. Germline V gene sequence: CDR1 SNHLY, CDR2 FYNNEI. With V trimmed by 8 bases and J by 5 bases, 6 bases remained unmatched. This CDR3 region has 14 residues. The CDR3 DNA reads as TGTGCCAGCGGGCGGGAGGGAGGAACCGGGGAGCTGTTTTTT. This gives the protein CASGREGGTGELFF.

V is TRBV2 and J is TRBJ1-5, with 8 nucleotides matching TRBD1. Germline V gene data show CDR1 as SNHLY and CDR2 as FYNNEI. This CDR3 has 14 residues. V gave up 4 bases and J gave up 5 bases; unmatched junction bases: 4. The chain's CDR3 is CASSGTGGYQPQHF. In DNA form, the CDR3 reads TGTGCCAGCAGTGGAACAGGGGGATATCAGCCCCAGCATTTT.

The chain employs TRBV2 and TRBJ1-1; D gene uncertain. The V gene lost 6 bases and the J gene lost 3 bases, with 11 bases spanning the gap. Germline-derived CDR1 and CDR2 are SNHLY and FYNNEI. This CDR3 comprises 13 residues. The CDR3 DNA is TGTGCCAGCAGGATTAGGGAGGACACTGAAGCTTTCTTT. It specifies CASRIREDTEAFF. Full variable domain (missing parts from reference TRBV2 and TRBJ1-1): EPEVTQTPSHQVTQMGQEVILRCVPISNHLYFYWYRQILGQKVEFLVSFYNNEISEKSEIFDDQFSVERPDGSNFTLKIRSTKLEDSAMYFCASRIREDTEAFFGQGTRLTVV.

The chain has TRBV19 and TRBJ2-7; D remains ambiguous. CDR1 and CDR2 from the germline V gene are LNHDA and SQIVND (reference sequence). The V gene lost 5 bases and the J gene lost 3 bases, with 11 bases spanning the gap. The length of the CDR3 is 13 residues. The CDR3 DNA is TGTGCCAGTAGTTTCGACGGATACTACGAGCAGTACTTC. It codes for CASSFDGYYEQYF.

V usage is TRBV7-8 and J usage is TRBJ2-7, with D possibly being TRBD2 (5 bases). Germline loops: CDR1 SGHVS, CDR2 FQNEAQ. Trimming stripped 2 bases from V and 6 bases from J, with 17 bases between. This CDR3 has 15 residues. The CDR3: CASSLRGPSSTEQYF. The CDR3 DNA reads TGTGCCAGCAGCTTACGAGGGCCCTCTTCCACCGAGCAGTACTTC.

The V call is TRBV2, the J call TRBJ1-4; no clear D gene. In germline, CDR1 is SNHLY, CDR2 FYNNEI. V gave up 3 bases and J gave up 0 bases, with 5 bases separating them. There are 14 residues in the CDR3. This CDR3 reads CASSDISTNEKLFF. In DNA form, the CDR3 reads TGTGCCAGCAGTGACATCTCAACTAATGAAAAACTGTTTTTT.

The chain has TRBV18 and TRBJ2-5; TRBD2 is a possible D gene (5 bases). Germline values: CDR1 KGHSH, CDR2 LQKENI. This CDR3 comprises 15 residues. The V gene lost 4 bases and the J gene lost 5 bases, with 17 bases spanning the gap. CDR3 amino acids: CASSLVRLKSETQYF. For the CDR3, the DNA is TGTGCCAGCTCACTTGTGAGACTAAAATCCGAGACCCAGTACTTC.

This rearrangement joins TRBV5-4 to TRBJ2-1, with TRBD1 matching 9 bases. V lost 4 bases, J lost 7 bases, and 6 bases stayed unmatched. Germline-derived CDR1 and CDR2 are SGHNT and YYREEE (reference sequence). CDR3 length: 14 amino acids. For the CDR3, the DNA is TGTGCCAGCAGCATACAGGGGGCAGGGAATGAGCAGTTCTTC. Amino acids: CASSIQGAGNEQFF.

This chain links TRBV28 with TRBJ2-6; D is ambiguous. The germline V gene encodes CDR1 MDHEN and CDR2 SYDVKM. The CDR3 has 15 amino acids. Trimming took 6 bases from V and 0 from J, leaving 9 bases between them. The CDR3 spells CASRRMISGANVLTF. The CDR3 coding sequence is TGTGCCAGCAGGCGTATGATCTCTGGGGCCAACGTCCTGACTTTC.

The chain joins TRBV30 to TRBJ2-2; no clear D gene. V was cut by 4 bases and J by 4 bases, with 7 bases left in between. Per germline, CDR1 GTSNPN and CDR2 SVGIG (reference sequence). This CDR3 comprises 12 residues. CDR3 sequence (DNA): TGTGCCTGGACAGTGTCCACCGGGGAGCTGTTTTTT. It specifies CAWTVSTGELFF.

This chain links TRBV15 with TRBJ1-2, with D hard to call. The CDR3 is 14 residues long. With 3 bases removed from V and 6 bases from J, the gap between germline ends came to 14 bases. The germline gives CDR1 LNHNV, CDR2 YYDKDF (reference sequence). This CDR3 is CATSRVRDPDGYTF. Here the CDR3 DNA reads TGTGCCACCAGCAGGGTCCGGGATCCCGATGGCTACACCTTC.

The V and J genes are TRBV25-1 and TRBJ2-5, with 12 bases aligning to TRBD2. V was clipped by 4 bases and J by 5 bases; unmatched bases: 2. CDR3 size: 14 residues. Germline V gene lookup returns CDR1 MGHDK and CDR2 SYGVNS. Here the CDR3 reads CASSGTSGVETQYF. The CDR3 DNA follows: TGTGCCAGCAGTGGGACTAGCGGGGTCGAGACCCAGTACTTC. The full variable domain, completed using reference TRBV25-1 and TRBJ2-5, is EADIYQTPRYLVIGTGKKITLECSQTMGHDKMYWYQQDPGMELHLIHYSYGVNSTEKGDLSSESTVSRIRTEHFPLTLESARPSHTSQYLCASSGTSGVETQYFGPGTRLLVL.

This rearrangement joins TRBV19 to TRBJ1-1; D is perhaps TRBD1 (5 bases). Germline lookup yields CDR1 LNHDA and CDR2 SQIVND (reference sequence). V was shortened by 2 bases and J by 5 bases, with 15 bases between the two germline ends. The CDR3 extends over 15 amino acids. The CDR3 loop reads CASSIKAGRDTEAFF. DNA of the CDR3: TGTGCCAGTAGTATAAAGGCAGGGCGGGATACTGAAGCTTTCTTT. The full variable domain, its missing parts supplied by reference TRBV19 and TRBJ1-1, is DGGITQSPKYLFRKEGQNVTLSCEQNLNHDAMYWYRQDPGQGLRLIYYSQIVNDFQKGDIAEGYSVSREKKESFPLTVTSAQKNPTAFYLCASSIKAGRDTEAFFGQGTRLTVV.

Note on this clone: Other DNA sequences in the sample encode the same CDR3. The V and J genes are TRBV5-4 and TRBJ1-6; D not resolved. Per germline, CDR1 SGHNT and CDR2 YYREEE (reference sequence). V lost 0 bases to trimming and J lost 2 bases, with 6 bases between them. This CDR3 contains 15 residues. The DNA for the CDR3 is TGTGCCAGCAGCTTGGGGGGAACCTATAATTCACCCCTCCACTTT. Translated: CASSLGGTYNSPLHF.

The rearrangement joins TRBV5-4 to TRBJ2-7; possible D gene TRBD1, 5 bases. This CDR3 is built from 14 residues. V was clipped by 3 bases and J by 0 bases, with 10 bases between them. Germline V gives CDR1 SGHNT, CDR2 YYREEE (reference sequence). The CDR3 reads CASSSLTASYEQYF. The CDR3 DNA is TGTGCCAGCAGCTCGCTGACAGCCTCCTACGAGCAGTACTTC.

The chain uses TRBV7-6 and TRBJ2-5, with 8 bases lining up with TRBD1. Trimming took 3 bases from V and 2 from J; bases not matched to a gene: 5. The CDR3 totals 15 residues. CDR1 is SGHVS and CDR2 is FNYEAQ in the germline V gene. In DNA form, the CDR3 reads TGTGCCAGCAGCTTGCGACAGGGGACGCAAGAGACCCAGTACTTC. Amino acids: CASSLRQGTQETQYF.